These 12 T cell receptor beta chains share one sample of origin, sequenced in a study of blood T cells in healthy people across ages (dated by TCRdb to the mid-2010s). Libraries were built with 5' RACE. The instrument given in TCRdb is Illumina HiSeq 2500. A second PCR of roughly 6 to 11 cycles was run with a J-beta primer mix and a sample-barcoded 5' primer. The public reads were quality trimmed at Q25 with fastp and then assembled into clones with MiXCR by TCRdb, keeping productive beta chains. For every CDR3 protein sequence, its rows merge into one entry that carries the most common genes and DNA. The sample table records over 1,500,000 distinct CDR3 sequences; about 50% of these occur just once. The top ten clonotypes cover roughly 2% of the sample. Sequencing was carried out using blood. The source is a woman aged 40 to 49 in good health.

The CDR3 protein is CASSLSQGPSYEQYF. CDR3 sequence (DNA): TGTGCCAGCAGCCTCTCACAGGGGCCCTCCTACGAGCAGTACTTC. The chain uses TRBV7-6 and TRBJ2-7; 7 positions agree with TRBD1. The ends lost 5 bases at V and 0 bases at J; junction bases unmatched: 7. Germline lookup yields CDR1 SGHVS and CDR2 FNYEAQ. This CDR3 spans 15 amino acids.

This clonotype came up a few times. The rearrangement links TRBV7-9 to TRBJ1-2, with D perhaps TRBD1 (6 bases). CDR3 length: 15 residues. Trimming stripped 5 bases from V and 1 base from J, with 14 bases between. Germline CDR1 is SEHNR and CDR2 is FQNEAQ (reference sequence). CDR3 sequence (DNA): TGTGCCAGCAGCGCCGGGACAAAAAATAACTATGGCTACACCTTC. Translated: CASSAGTKNNYGYTF.

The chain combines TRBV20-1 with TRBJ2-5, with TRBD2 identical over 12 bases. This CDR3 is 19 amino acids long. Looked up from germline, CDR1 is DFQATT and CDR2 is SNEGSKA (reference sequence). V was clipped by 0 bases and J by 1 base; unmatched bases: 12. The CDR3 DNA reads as TGCAGTGCTAGAGAGGCGTCTAGCGGGGGGGCAAGAGTCCAAGAGACCCAGTACTTC. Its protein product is CSAREASSGGARVQETQYF.

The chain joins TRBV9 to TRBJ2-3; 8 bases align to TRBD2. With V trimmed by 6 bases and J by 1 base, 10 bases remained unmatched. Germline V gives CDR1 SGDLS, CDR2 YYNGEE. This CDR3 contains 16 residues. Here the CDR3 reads CASTNSGGDGTDTQYF. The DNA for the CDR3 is TGTGCCAGCACCAACTCGGGGGGGGATGGCACAGATACGCAGTATTTT. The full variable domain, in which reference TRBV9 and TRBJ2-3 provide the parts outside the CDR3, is DSGVTQTPKHLITATGQRVTLRCSPRSGDLSVYWYQQSLDQGLQFLIQYYNGEERAKGNILERFSAQQFPDLHSELNLSSLELGDSALYFCASTNSGGDGTDTQYFGPGTRLTVL.

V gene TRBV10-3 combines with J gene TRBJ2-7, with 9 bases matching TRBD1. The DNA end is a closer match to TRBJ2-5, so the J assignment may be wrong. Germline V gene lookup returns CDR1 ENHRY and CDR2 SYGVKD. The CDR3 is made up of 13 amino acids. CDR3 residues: CAMGTGTGETQYF. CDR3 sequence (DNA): TGTGCCATGGGGACAGGGACGGGGGAGACCCAGTACTTC.

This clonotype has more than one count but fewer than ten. CDR3 bases: TGTGCCAGCCCTAGGGGGGGGAACACTGAAGCTTTCTTT. As protein: CASPRGGNTEAFF. V is TRBV2 and J is TRBJ1-1; possibly TRBD1 for D (6 bases). Trimming removed 8 bases from V and 1 base from J, with 11 bases in between. The CDR3 runs 13 residues. Germline values: CDR1 SNHLY, CDR2 FYNNEI.

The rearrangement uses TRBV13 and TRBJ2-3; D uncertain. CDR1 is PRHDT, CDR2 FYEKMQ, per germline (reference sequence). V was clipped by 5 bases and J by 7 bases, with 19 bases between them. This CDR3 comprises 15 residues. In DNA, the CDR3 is TGTGCCAGCAGCAAAATATCACATGGGCGCAATACGCAGTATTTT. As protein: CASSKISHGRNTQYF. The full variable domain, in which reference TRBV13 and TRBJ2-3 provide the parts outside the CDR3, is AAGVIQSPRHLIKEKRETATLKCYPIPRHDTVYWYQQGPGQDPQFLISFYEKMQSDKGSIPDRFSAQQFSDYHSELNMSSLELGDSALYFCASSKISHGRNTQYFGPGTRLTVL.

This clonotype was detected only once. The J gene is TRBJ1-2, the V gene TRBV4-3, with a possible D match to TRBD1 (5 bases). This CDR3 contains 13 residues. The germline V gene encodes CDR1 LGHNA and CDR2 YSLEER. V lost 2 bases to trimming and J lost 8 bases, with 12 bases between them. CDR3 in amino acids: CASSQLGVGGYTF. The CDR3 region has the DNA TGCGCCAGCAGCCAACTAGGGGTTGGAGGCTACACCTTC.

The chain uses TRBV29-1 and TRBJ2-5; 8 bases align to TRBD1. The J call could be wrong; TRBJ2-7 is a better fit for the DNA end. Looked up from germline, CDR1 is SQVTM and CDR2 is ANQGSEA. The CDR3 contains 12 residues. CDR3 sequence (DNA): TGCAGCGTCGGACAGGGAGGTCCCGAGCAGTACTTC. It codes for CSVGQGGPEQYF.

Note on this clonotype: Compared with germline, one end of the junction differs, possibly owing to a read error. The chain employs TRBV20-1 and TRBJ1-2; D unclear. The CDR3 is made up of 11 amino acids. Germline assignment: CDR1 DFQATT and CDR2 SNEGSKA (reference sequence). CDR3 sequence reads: CRARDLDGYTF. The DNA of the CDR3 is TGCAGGGCTAGAGATCTCGATGGCTACACCTTC.

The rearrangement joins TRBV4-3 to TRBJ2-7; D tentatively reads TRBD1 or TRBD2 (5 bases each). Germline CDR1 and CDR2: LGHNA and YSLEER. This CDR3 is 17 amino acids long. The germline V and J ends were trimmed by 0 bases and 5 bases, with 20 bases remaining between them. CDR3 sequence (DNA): TGCGCCAGCAGCCAAGACACCAACGGGGCCTACCGGGACGAGCAGTACTTC. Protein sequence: CASSQDTNGAYRDEQYF.

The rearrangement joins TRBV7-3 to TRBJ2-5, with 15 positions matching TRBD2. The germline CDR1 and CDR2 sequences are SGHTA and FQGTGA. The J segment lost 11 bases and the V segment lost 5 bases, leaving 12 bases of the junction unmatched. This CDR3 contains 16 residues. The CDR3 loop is CASSPRTSGGVAEQYF. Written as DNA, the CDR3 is TGTGCCAGCAGCCCACGGACTAGCGGGGGGGTTGCTGAGCAGTACTTC.